The entry below gives a single TCR beta chain sequence along with its context. Its antigen is not identified. The sample carries other DNA sequences with the same CDR3. The method was immunoSEQ multiplex PCR; TCRdb's version includes in-frame clones alone and lacks a portion of them. The sample carries roughly 110,000 clones, 93% recorded once. The data were taken from a study of siplizumab effects on memory and regulatory T cells. Whole-study results and caveats: Alloreactive sequences from unstimulated CD4+ memory cells fell significantly with siplizumab. Tregs proliferating in siplizumab cultures lacked confirmation of their suppressive function.

Germline-derived CDR1 and CDR2 are KGHSH and LQKENI. The CDR3 length is 13 residues. V lost 6 bases and J lost 4, with 10 bases in between. This clonotype originated in a human donor in good health. The sequenced sample consisted of non-Treg CD4+ T cells sorted from blood. This chain connects TRBV18 to TRBJ1-5; TRBD1 is a possible D gene (6 bases). For the CDR3, the DNA is TGTGCCAGCTCGCCGGACAGTAATCAGCCCCAGCATTTT. It translates to CASSPDSNQPQHF.